Following are 30 T cell receptor beta chains from one sample sequenced in a study of vaccination and CD4 T cells after COVID-19. Cultured CD4+ T-cell DNA underwent Oncomine TCR Beta short-read sequencing. One entry per CDR3 protein, called by TCRdb with MiXCR from the PCR reads. The repertoire holds 6,700 or so distinct CDR3 sequences, with 52% as singletons. No antigen has been assigned to these receptors. Treatment in this sample: approximately nine-day PBMC culture with coronavirus spike peptide pools or control peptides (ViraFEST assay). Before the COVID-19 pandemic (2011-2018), CD4+ T cells were obtained from the unexposed donor. The sample was CD4+ T cells from blood, cultured in vitro. These receptors were taken from a human donor in good health.

The rearrangement joins TRBV7-2 to TRBJ1-5; possibly TRBD1 for D (5 bases). This CDR3 is built from 14 residues. Per germline, CDR1 SGHTA and CDR2 FQGNSA. Trimming took off 5 bases at V and 3 bases at J, with 11 bases between the two ends. DNA for the CDR3: TGTGCCAGCAGCCAACGACAGAACAATCAGCCCCAGCATTTT. As protein: CASSQRQNNQPQHF.

This rearrangement joins TRBV12-3 or TRBV12-4 to TRBJ2-1; a possible D gene is TRBD2 (6 bases). V shed 6 bases and J shed 2 bases, with 17 bases lying between them. This CDR3 contains 16 residues. The CDR3 region has the DNA TGTGCCAGCAGCAGCACTCTAGCGACTACCTACAATGAGCAGTTCTTC. Translation: CASSSTLATTYNEQFF.

The chain uses TRBV4-1 and TRBJ2-3; D is unresolved. V was pared by 0 bases and J by 3 bases, with 13 bases between. CDR1 MGHRA and CDR2 YSYEKL come from the germline V gene. The CDR3 totals 16 residues. The CDR3 protein is CASSQDHSAGTDTQYF. CDR3 DNA: TGCGCCAGCAGCCAAGATCACTCCGCCGGGACAGATACGCAGTATTTT.

This clonotype was picked up a small number of times. The rearrangement links TRBV2 to TRBJ1-5; 7 nucleotides line up with TRBD1. CDR3 length: 14 residues. V shed 7 bases, J shed 6 bases, and the junction held 9 bases outside the gene matches. The germline V gene encodes CDR1 SNHLY and CDR2 FYNNEI. The chain's CDR3 is CASTDDRVGQPQHF. In DNA form, the CDR3 reads TGTGCCAGCACGGACGACAGGGTAGGTCAGCCCCAGCATTTT.

The CDR3 nucleotides read TGTGCCAGCAGCGGACAGGGTCGGACAACCTACGAGCAGTACTTC. Its protein is CASSGQGRTTYEQYF. The V call is TRBV27, the J call TRBJ2-7; 8 bases are a match to TRBD1. V trimming: 6 bases; J trimming: 2 bases; junction bases outside the gene matches: 9. CDR1 MNHEY and CDR2 SMNVEV come from the germline V gene (reference sequence). CDR3 size: 15 residues.

This chain uses TRBV4-1 with TRBJ1-2; D not certain. CDR3 length equals 18 residues. Germline V gene data show CDR1 as MGHRA and CDR2 as YSYEKL. V gave up 0 bases and J gave up 6 bases, with 23 bases separating them. CDR3 in DNA: TGCGCCAGCAGCCAAGAGGGGTGGACGTTCCTAGACCCTAATGGCTACACCTTC. It codes for CASSQEGWTFLDPNGYTF.

The DNA of the CDR3 is TGTGCCAGCAGCCCTGTTCGGGGCGGGGAGCTGTTTTTT. Translation gives CASSPVRGGELFF. The gene calls are TRBV11-2 and TRBJ2-2, with D possibly being TRBD2 (5 bases). Germline V gene sequence: CDR1 SGHAT, CDR2 FQNNGV. The CDR3 is 13 amino acids. The V end lost 5 bases, the J end lost 7 bases, and 11 bases lay between the germline ends.

The chain joins TRBV14 to TRBJ2-2; D not resolved. Germline V gene data show CDR1 as SGHDN and CDR2 as FVKESK. The CDR3 extends over 15 amino acids. The germline V and J ends were trimmed by 0 bases and 0 bases, with 5 bases remaining between them. CDR3 protein: CASSQDLPNTGELFF. The CDR3 DNA reads as TGTGCCAGCAGCCAAGATCTTCCGAACACCGGGGAGCTGTTTTTT. The full variable domain, its missing parts supplied by reference TRBV14 and TRBJ2-2, is EAGVTQFPSHSVIEKGQTVTLRCDPISGHDNLYWYRRVMGKEIKFLLHFVKESKQDESGMPNNRFLAERTGGTYSTLKVQPAELEDSGVYFCASSQDLPNTGELFFGEGSRLTVL.

The chain uses TRBV6-1 and TRBJ2-5, with D uncertain. Germline V lookup: CDR1 MNHNS, CDR2 SASEGT. CDR3 size: 14 residues. With 8 bases removed from V and 6 bases from J, the gap between germline ends came to 19 bases. DNA for the CDR3: TGTGCCAGCCAATTTACTCAGCCCAAAAAGACCCAGTACTTC. This sequence encodes CASQFTQPKKTQYF.

For the CDR3, the DNA is TGTGCCAGCAGCTTCAGGGGGCCGGCAGATACGCAGTATTTT. This sequence encodes CASSFRGPADTQYF. The chain employs TRBV11-3 and TRBJ2-3; 8 positions agree with TRBD1. Germline CDR1 reads SGHNT; CDR2 reads YENEEA. The CDR3 is made up of 14 amino acids. V dropped 3 bases and J dropped 4; count of bases not matched to a gene: 3.

The V gene is TRBV6-1, the J gene TRBJ2-7; TRBD2 might be the D (5 bases). CDR3 length equals 13 residues. V was trimmed by 7 bases and J by 2 bases, leaving 12 bases between them. CDR1 and CDR2 from the germline V gene are MNHNS and SASEGT. CDR3 amino acids: CASTQTGTYEQYF. For the CDR3, the DNA is TGTGCCAGCACCCAGACCGGGACCTACGAGCAGTACTTC.

The CDR3 sequence: CASTSTRGGLTDTQYF. The DNA of the CDR3 is TGTGCCAGCACCTCTACGCGAGGCGGGCTCACAGATACGCAGTATTTT. The rearrangement uses TRBV6-1 and TRBJ2-3; D might be TRBD2 (5 bases). This CDR3 spans 16 amino acids. The germline CDR1 and CDR2 sequences are MNHNS and SASEGT. V lost 7 bases and J 2 bases, leaving 19 bases between the germline ends.

The J gene is TRBJ1-5, the V gene TRBV6-1, with D possibly being TRBD1 (5 bases). The CDR3 spans 13 residues. Deletions cut 6 bases from V and 7 bases from J, with 13 bases between. Per the germline V gene, CDR1 is MNHNS and CDR2 is SASEGT. CDR3 coding DNA: TGTGCCAGCAGCAGGGAAATGGAACAGCCCCAGCATTTT. Its translation is CASSREMEQPQHF.

This rearrangement joins TRBV10-3 to TRBJ2-3; D is uncertain. CDR3 length: 14 residues. Germline CDR1 and CDR2: ENHRY and SYGVKD. Trimming left V 0 bases short and J 4 bases short, with 8 bases between. This CDR3 is CAISESVGSDTQYF. The CDR3 DNA reads as TGTGCCATCAGTGAGTCGGTGGGGTCAGATACGCAGTATTTT.

V usage is TRBV6-1 and J usage is TRBJ1-2; 10 bases line up with TRBD1. CDR1 and CDR2 from the germline V gene are MNHNS and SASEGT. CDR3 length: 13 amino acids. Unmatched junction bases numbered 7, after V lost 7 bases and J lost 8 bases. The CDR3 region has the DNA TGTGCCAGCACCTTTGGACAGGGGGGCGGCTACACCTTC. Its translation: CASTFGQGGGYTF.

The rearrangement joins TRBV27 to TRBJ1-2, with 8 bases aligning to TRBD1. The CDR3 runs to 14 residues. V was clipped by 4 bases and J by 5 bases; unmatched bases: 6. Germline V gives CDR1 MNHEY, CDR2 SMNVEV (reference sequence). This chain's CDR3 is CASSSAGGVYGYTF. In DNA form, the CDR3 reads TGTGCCAGCAGTTCTGCAGGGGGCGTGTATGGCTACACCTTC.

CDR3 region: CASSLPSTTDTQYF. In DNA form, the CDR3 reads TGTGCCAGCAGCTTGCCCAGTACCACAGATACGCAGTATTTT. V is TRBV5-5 and J is TRBJ2-3; the D is unclear. V shed 1 base and J shed 2 bases, with 8 bases lying between them. Germline V gene data show CDR1 as SGHKS and CDR2 as YYEKEE (reference sequence). The CDR3 loop spans 14 amino acids.

This clonotype is a singleton in its sample. The rearrangement joins TRBV28 to TRBJ1-5, with D tentatively TRBD1 (6 bases). CDR3 length: 15 residues. V was cut by 1 base and J by 9 bases, with 16 bases left in between. Germline CDR1 and CDR2: MDHEN and SYDVKM. This CDR3 reads CASSLFGQRETPQHF. The CDR3 coding sequence is TGTGCCAGCAGTTTATTTGGACAGAGGGAGACGCCCCAGCATTTT.

The chain combines TRBV7-6 with TRBJ2-5; D might be TRBD2 (6 bases). Germline-derived CDR1 and CDR2 are SGHVS and FNYEAQ. Trimming took off 5 bases at V and 3 bases at J, with 16 bases between the two ends. The CDR3 has 15 residues. Written as DNA, the CDR3 is TGTGCCAGCAGCCTCAGCGGGTGGGAAAAAGAGACCCAGTACTTC. This gives the protein CASSLSGWEKETQYF.

This clonotype was counted only a few times. The chain carries TRBV7-2 and TRBJ2-4; the D gene is possibly TRBD2 (5 bases). CDR3 length: 17 residues. From germline, CDR1 is SGHTA and CDR2 FQGNSA. V was trimmed by 1 base and J by 0 bases, leaving 13 bases between them. CDR3 sequence (DNA): TGTGCCAGCAGCTTAGACAATCGGGGAACAGCCAAAAACATTCAGTACTTC. Translating it yields CASSLDNRGTAKNIQYF.

This sequence joins TRBV20-1 and TRBJ1-2; 8 bases line up with TRBD1. CDR3 length equals 16 residues. J was trimmed by 0 bases and V by 3 bases; bases with no gene match: 9. In germline, CDR1 is DFQATT, CDR2 SNEGSKA (reference sequence). The CDR3 reads CSARDDDRGSNYGYTF. The CDR3 DNA is TGCAGTGCTAGGGACGACGACAGGGGTTCTAACTATGGCTACACCTTC.

This clonotype has just a few counts. The chain combines TRBV7-8 with TRBJ1-5; tentative D call: TRBD1 (5 bases). This CDR3 is 16 amino acids long. Germline CDR1 and CDR2: SGHVS and FQNEAQ. Trimming took 3 bases from V and 0 from J, leaving 12 bases between them. DNA of the CDR3: TGTGCCAGCAGCTTCCTAGGGACTCCTAGCAATCAGCCCCAGCATTTT. Protein product: CASSFLGTPSNQPQHF.

J is TRBJ1-1 and V is TRBV6-1; a weak D match, TRBD1 (5 bases). This CDR3 contains 12 residues. Germline CDR1 reads MNHNS; CDR2 reads SASEGT. V was trimmed by 6 bases and J by 8 bases, leaving 13 bases between them. For the CDR3, the DNA is TGTGCCAGCAGCCCCGGACAAGGCGAAGCTTTCTTT. The encoded protein is CASSPGQGEAFF.

Notes on this clonotype: A read error may account for a junction end that differs from germline. J is TRBJ2-7 and V is TRBV6-4, with D unresolved. The CDR3 runs to 11 residues. Looked up from germline, CDR1 is MRHNA and CDR2 is SNTAGT. The DNA for the CDR3 is TGTGCCAGCAGTGACTCGATGTTTGGGGAATTC. Translation: CASSDSMFGEF.

The J gene is TRBJ2-1, the V gene TRBV20-1, with 7 bases lining up with TRBD2. The V and J ends lost 3 bases and 9 bases, in that order; junction bases with no gene match: 14. Germline-derived CDR1 and CDR2 are DFQATT and SNEGSKA (reference sequence). The CDR3 sequence is 15 residues long. The CDR3: CSARDTSAHGSEQFF. CDR3 nucleotide sequence: TGCAGTGCTAGGGACACTAGCGCCCACGGTAGTGAGCAGTTCTTC.

CDR3 amino acids: CASTSTGSETQYF. CDR3 nucleotides: TGTGCCAGCACCTCGACAGGGAGTGAGACCCAGTACTTC. The chain couples TRBV7-9 to TRBJ2-5; 7 nucleotides agree with TRBD1. The CDR3 is 13 residues long. Germline V gene sequence: CDR1 SEHNR, CDR2 FQNEAQ (reference sequence). V lost 7 bases and J lost 5; bases outside the gene matches: 7.

The V and J genes are TRBV30 and TRBJ1-2; no clear D gene. The CDR3 runs 13 residues. Trimming removed 2 bases at V and 8 bases at J, with 15 bases between. Germline CDR1 and CDR2: GTSNPN and SVGIG (reference sequence). The CDR3 DNA is TGTGCCTGGAGTCCCCGGAAGGATCGGGGCTACACCTTC. Translating gives CAWSPRKDRGYTF. Together with reference TRBV30 and TRBJ1-2, the CDR3 gives the full variable domain: SQTIHQWPATLVQPVGSPLSLECTVEGTSNPNLYWYRQAAGRGLQLLFYSVGIGQISSEVPQNLSASRPQDRQFILSSKKLLLSDSGFYLCAWSPRKDRGYTFGSGTRLTVV.

The chain employs TRBV5-4 and TRBJ2-7; 15 nucleotides line up with TRBD2. CDR1 is SGHNT, CDR2 YYREEE, per germline (reference sequence). The CDR3 covers 17 residues. The V segment lost 4 bases and the J segment 4 bases; nucleotides outside the gene matches: 9. CDR3: CASSPPGLAGGPYEQYF. The CDR3 DNA reads as TGTGCCAGCAGCCCCCCGGGACTAGCGGGAGGCCCGTACGAGCAGTACTTC.

The V gene is TRBV5-4, the J gene TRBJ2-3, with TRBD2 identical over 9 bases. With 5 bases clipped from V and 4 bases from J, the junction kept 8 bases outside the gene matches. In germline, CDR1 is SGHNT, CDR2 YYREEE (reference sequence). This CDR3 comprises 15 residues. CDR3 coding DNA: TGTGCCAGCAGACCTAGCGGGGATTTCTCAGATACGCAGTATTTT. It codes for CASRPSGDFSDTQYF. The full variable domain, in which reference TRBV5-4 and TRBJ2-3 provide the parts outside the CDR3, is ETGVTQSPTHLIKTRGQQVTLRCSSQSGHNTVSWYQQALGQGPQFIFQYYREEENGRGNFPPRFSGLQFPNYSSELNVNALELDDSALYLCASRPSGDFSDTQYFGPGTRLTVL.

This clonotype was recorded a few times. CDR3 protein: CASTLRTGGSYNSPLHF. The CDR3 DNA reads as TGTGCCAGCACTCTTCGGACAGGGGGATCCTATAATTCACCCCTCCACTTT. This sequence joins TRBV6-1 and TRBJ1-6, with 10 bases fitting TRBD1. Germline V lookup: CDR1 MNHNS, CDR2 SASEGT. This CDR3 region has 17 residues. Trimming removed 7 bases from V and 1 base from J; junction bases left unmatched: 7.